This T cell receptor (beta chain) was recorded in a study of blood T cell repertoires in COVID-19. Turning to the study itself: Sample material is recorded as cDNA or gDNA derived from T cells, B-cell-depleted T cells, or PBMCs.

CDR3 length: 12 residues. Trimming took 5 bases from V and 4 from J, leaving 6 bases between them. Per the germline V gene, CDR1 is MNHEY and CDR2 is SMNVEV (reference sequence). Data came from immunoSEQ multiplex PCR; TCRdb stores just in-frame clones and leaves some out. The data contain roughly 32,000 clones, about 90% of them singletons. The rearrangement uses TRBV27 and TRBJ1-5; D may be TRBD1 (6 bases). This sequence originates from a human donor in a cohort sampled during active COVID-19. The specimen sequenced was peripheral blood. The CDR3 DNA sequence: TGTGCCAGCAGTACAGGGAATCAGCCCCAGCATTTT. Translated: CASSTGNQPQHF.